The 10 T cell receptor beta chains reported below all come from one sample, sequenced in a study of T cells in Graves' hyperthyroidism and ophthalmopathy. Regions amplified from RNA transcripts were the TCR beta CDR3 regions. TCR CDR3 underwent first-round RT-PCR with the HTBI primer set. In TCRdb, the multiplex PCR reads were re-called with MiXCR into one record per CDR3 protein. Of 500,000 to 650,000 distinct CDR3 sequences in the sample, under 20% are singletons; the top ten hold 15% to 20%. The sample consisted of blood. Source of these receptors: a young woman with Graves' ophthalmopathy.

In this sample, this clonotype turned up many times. CDR3 nucleotide sequence: TGTGCCAGCGGACTCGGGTACCCAGATACGCAGTATTTT. This codes for CASGLGYPDTQYF. This rearrangement joins TRBV7-2 to TRBJ2-3; D is perhaps TRBD2 (5 bases). CDR3 size: 13 residues. Germline assignment: CDR1 SGHTA and CDR2 FQGNSA. Trimming removed 8 bases at V and 4 bases at J, with 13 bases between.

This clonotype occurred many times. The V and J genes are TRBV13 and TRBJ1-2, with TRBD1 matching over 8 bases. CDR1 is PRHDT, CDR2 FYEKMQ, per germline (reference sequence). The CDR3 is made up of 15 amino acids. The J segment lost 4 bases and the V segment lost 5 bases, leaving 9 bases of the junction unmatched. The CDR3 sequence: CASSGPGGAGYGYTF. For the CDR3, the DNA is TGTGCCAGCAGCGGCCCAGGGGGCGCAGGCTATGGCTACACCTTC.

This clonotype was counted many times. The CDR3 region has the DNA TGCAGTGCAAGGAAATTTGGACAGGGGGGTGAGACCCAGTACTTC. Protein product: CSARKFGQGGETQYF. The gene calls are TRBV20-1 and TRBJ2-5; 10 bases line up with TRBD1. This CDR3 is built from 15 residues. V lost 6 bases and J lost 5; bases outside the gene matches: 12. In germline, CDR1 is DFQATT, CDR2 SNEGSKA (reference sequence).

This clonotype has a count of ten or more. The CDR3 here is CASIPGTGDIYGYTF. CDR3 in DNA: TGTGCCAGCATTCCAGGGACAGGCGACATCTATGGCTACACCTTC. J is TRBJ1-2 and V is TRBV2; 8 bases match TRBD1. Germline CDR1 SNHLY, CDR2 FYNNEI. The CDR3 spans 15 residues. The ends lost 7 bases at V and 4 bases at J; junction bases unmatched: 11.

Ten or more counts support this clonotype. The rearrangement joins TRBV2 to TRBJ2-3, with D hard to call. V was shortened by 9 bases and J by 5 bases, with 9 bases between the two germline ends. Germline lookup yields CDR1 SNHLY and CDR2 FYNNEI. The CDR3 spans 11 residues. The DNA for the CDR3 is TGTGCCAGGGTCAAGGGAGATACGCAGTATTTT. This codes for CARVKGDTQYF.

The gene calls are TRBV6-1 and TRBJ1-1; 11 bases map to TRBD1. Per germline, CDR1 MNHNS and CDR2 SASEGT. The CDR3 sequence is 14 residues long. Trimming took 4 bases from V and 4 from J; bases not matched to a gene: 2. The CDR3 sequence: CASSGTGGTTEAFF. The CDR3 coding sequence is TGTGCCAGCAGTGGGACAGGGGGCACCACTGAAGCTTTCTTT.

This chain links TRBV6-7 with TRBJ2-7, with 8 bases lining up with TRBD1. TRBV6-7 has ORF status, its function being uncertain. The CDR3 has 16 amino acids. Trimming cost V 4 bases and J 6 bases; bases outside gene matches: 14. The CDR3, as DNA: TGTGCCAGCAGTTCTCTCTCGACAGGGGCCGACGGCGAGCAGTACTTC. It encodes CASSSLSTGADGEQYF.

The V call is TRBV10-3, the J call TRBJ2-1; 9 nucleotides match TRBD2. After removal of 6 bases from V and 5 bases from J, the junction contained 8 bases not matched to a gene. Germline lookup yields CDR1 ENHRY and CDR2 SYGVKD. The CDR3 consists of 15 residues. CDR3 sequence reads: CAIRAGTSPNNEQFF. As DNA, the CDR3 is TGTGCCATCAGAGCCGGGACTAGCCCCAACAATGAGCAGTTCTTC.

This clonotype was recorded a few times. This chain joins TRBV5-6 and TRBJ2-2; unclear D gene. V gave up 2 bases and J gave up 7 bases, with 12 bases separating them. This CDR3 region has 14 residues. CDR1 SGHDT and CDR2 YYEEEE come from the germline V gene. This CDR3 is CASSLNREIGELFF. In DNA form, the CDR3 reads TGTGCCAGCAGCTTAAATAGGGAAATCGGGGAGCTGTTTTTT.

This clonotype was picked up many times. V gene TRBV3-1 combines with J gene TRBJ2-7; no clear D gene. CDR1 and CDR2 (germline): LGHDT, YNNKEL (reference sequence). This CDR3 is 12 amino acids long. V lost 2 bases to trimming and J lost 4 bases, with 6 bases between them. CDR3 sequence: CASSQSRYEQYF. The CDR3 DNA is TGTGCCAGCAGCCAATCGAGGTACGAGCAGTACTTC.